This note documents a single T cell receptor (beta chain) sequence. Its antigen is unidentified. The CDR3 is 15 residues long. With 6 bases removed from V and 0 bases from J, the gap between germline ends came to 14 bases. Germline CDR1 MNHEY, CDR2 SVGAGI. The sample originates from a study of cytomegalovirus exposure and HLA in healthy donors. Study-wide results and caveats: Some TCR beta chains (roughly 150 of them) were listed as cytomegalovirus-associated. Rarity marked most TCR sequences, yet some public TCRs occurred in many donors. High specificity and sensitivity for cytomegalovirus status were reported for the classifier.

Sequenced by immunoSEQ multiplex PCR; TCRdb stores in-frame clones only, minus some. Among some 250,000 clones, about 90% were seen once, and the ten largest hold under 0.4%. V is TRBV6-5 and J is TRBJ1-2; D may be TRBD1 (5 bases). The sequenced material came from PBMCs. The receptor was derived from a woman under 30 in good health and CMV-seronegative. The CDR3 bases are TGTGCCAGCAGACCGACAGTTGGAGCTAACTATGGCTACACCTTC. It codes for CASRPTVGANYGYTF.